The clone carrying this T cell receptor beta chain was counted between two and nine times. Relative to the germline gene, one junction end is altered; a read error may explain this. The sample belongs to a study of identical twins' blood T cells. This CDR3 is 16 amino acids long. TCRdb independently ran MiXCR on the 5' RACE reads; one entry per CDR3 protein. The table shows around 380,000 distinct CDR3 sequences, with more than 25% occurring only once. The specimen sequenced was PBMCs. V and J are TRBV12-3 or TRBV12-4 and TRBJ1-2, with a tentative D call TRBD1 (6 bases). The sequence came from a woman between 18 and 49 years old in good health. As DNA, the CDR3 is TGTGCCGGCAGTTCATCCCAGGGGTTCTTCAACTATGGCTACACCTTC. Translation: CAGSSSQGFFNYGYTF.